This TCR beta chain came from a study of Ad26.COV2.S vaccination and SARS-CoV-2 variants. J lost 7 bases, V lost 7 bases, and 8 bases had no gene match. In germline, CDR1 is SNHLY, CDR2 FYNNEI. CDR3 length: 14 residues. The treatment: roughly 19 received Ad26.COV2.S at low or high dose, single or two shots; 5 received placebo; per-sample allocation not given. At day 63 after the first vaccine or placebo injection, samples were drawn. In Boston, an adult donor aged 18-55 years took part. The assay was immunoSEQ multiplex PCR, and TCRdb's table has in-frame clones only and misses some. The sample has about half a million clones, about 89% seen once.

The J gene is TRBJ1-4, the V gene TRBV2; 8 bases are shared with TRBD1. Sequenced here: peripheral blood, sampled in a trial of Ad26.COV2.S vaccine versus placebo. The receptor's source is a person between 18 and 59 years old who received the Ad26.COV2.S COVID-19 vaccine or a placebo. The DNA for the CDR3 is TGTGCCAGCACCCGCAGGGGGCGCGCTGAAAAACTGTTTTTT. It is translated as CASTRRGRAEKLFF. The entire variable domain, with the rest obtained from reference TRBV2 and TRBJ1-4, is as follows: EPEVTQTPSHQVTQMGQEVILRCVPISNHLYFYWYRQILGQKVEFLVSFYNNEISEKSEIFDDQFSVERPDGSNFTLKIRSTKLEDSAMYFCASTRRGRAEKLFFGSGTQLSVL.